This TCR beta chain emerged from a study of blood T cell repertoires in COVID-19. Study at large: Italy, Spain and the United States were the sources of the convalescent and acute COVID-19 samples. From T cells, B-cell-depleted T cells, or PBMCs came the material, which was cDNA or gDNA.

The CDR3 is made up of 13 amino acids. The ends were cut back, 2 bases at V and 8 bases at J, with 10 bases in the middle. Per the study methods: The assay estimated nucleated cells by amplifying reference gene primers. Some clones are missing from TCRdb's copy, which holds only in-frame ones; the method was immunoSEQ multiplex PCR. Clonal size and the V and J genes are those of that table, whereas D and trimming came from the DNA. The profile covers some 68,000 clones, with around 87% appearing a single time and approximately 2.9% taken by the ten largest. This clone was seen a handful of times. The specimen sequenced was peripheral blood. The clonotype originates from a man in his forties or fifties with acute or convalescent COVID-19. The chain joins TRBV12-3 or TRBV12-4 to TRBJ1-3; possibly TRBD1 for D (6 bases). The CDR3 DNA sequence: TGTGCCAGCAGTTTACAACAGGGTGACACCATATATTTT. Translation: CASSLQQGDTIYF.